This T cell receptor (beta chain) was identified during a study of T cells in Graves' hyperthyroidism and ophthalmopathy. Study-wide results and caveats: Most thyroid clonotypes expanded above 0.001 were also detected in blood.

This CDR3 has 15 amino acids. Germline V gene sequence: CDR1 MNHEY, CDR2 SVGEGT. As to this clonotype: The target antigen is unknown. Its ends do not fully match the called genes, so a read error is possible.

TCR beta CDR3 regions were amplified from RNA. The HTBI primer set was used in a first-round RT-PCR of the TCR CDR3. TCRdb reprocessed the multiplex PCR reads with MiXCR, giving one entry per CDR3 protein. This table has about 290,000 distinct CDR3 sequences, about a sixth appearing once. Specimen: blood. V and J are TRBV6-2 or TRBV6-3 and TRBJ2-7; a possible D gene is TRBD1 (6 bases). The receptor comes from a woman aged 55-69 years with Graves' ophthalmopathy. CDR3 sequence: CTSSYSGIGGPEQYF. In DNA form, the CDR3 reads TGTACCAGCAGTTACTCCGGGATAGGGGGACCCGAGCAGTACTTC.